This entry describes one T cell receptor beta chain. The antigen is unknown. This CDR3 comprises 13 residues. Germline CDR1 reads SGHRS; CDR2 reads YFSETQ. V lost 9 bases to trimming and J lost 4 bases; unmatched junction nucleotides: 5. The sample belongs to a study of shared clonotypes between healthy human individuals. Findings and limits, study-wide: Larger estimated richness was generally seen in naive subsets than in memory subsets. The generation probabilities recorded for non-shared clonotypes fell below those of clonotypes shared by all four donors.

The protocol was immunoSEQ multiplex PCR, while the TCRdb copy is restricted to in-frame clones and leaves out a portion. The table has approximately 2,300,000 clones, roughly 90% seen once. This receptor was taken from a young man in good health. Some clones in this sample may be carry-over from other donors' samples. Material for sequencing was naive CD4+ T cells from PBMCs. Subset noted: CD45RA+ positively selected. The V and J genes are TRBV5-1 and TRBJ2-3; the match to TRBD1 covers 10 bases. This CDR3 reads CATSTGGPDTQYF. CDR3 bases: TGCGCCACCTCGACAGGGGGCCCAGATACGCAGTATTTT.